The sequence of this T cell receptor (beta chain) was determined in a study of CD8 T cells in Susac syndrome. Looked up from germline, CDR1 is MNHEY and CDR2 is SVGAGI. The V segment lost 0 bases and the J segment 6 bases; nucleotides outside the gene matches: 6. This CDR3 has 16 amino acids. cDNA came from roughly 0.5 to 1 ug RNA primed by random hexamers. TCRdb itself ran the immunoSEQ multiplex PCR reads through MiXCR, one entry per CDR3 protein. The repertoire has some 150,000 distinct CDR3 sequences, less than 97% of them found once; the top ten carry under 0.15%. Sequenced: CD8+ T cells from PBMCs. The receptor was derived from a human donor with multiple sclerosis. V and J are TRBV6-5 and TRBJ2-3; 10 bases are shared with TRBD2. The CDR3 is CASSYSERGGLDTQYF. CDR3 DNA sequence: TGTGCCAGCAGTTACTCGGAGCGGGGGGGGCTTGATACGCAGTATTTT.